One sample yielded the 7 T cell receptor beta chains listed below, sequenced in a study of blood T cell repertoires in COVID-19. TCRdb's copy holds only in-frame clones and misses some; the assay was immunoSEQ multiplex PCR. The table shows more than 200,000 clones, with more than 80% occurring only once. Sequences were obtained from PBMCs or T cells enriched from blood (not recorded which). These receptor sequences come from a man aged 55 to 70 who had recovered from COVID-19.

CDR3 sequence (DNA): TGTGCCAGCAGTTACTCAGAGTTGGTAACTGAAGCTTTCTTT. Its protein is CASSYSELVTEAFF. The chain recombines TRBV6-2 or TRBV6-3 with TRBJ1-1; D remains ambiguous. V was trimmed by 0 bases and J by 5 bases, leaving 10 bases between them. The CDR3 has 14 amino acids. Germline CDR1 MNHEY, CDR2 SVGEGT.

The V call is TRBV19, the J call TRBJ1-1; 9 bases line up with TRBD1. The CDR3 totals 15 residues. V shed 3 bases and J 4 bases; nucleotides not matched to a gene: 6. CDR1 LNHDA and CDR2 SQIVND come from the germline V gene (reference sequence). CDR3 sequence: CASSIIGQGSTEAFF. The CDR3 DNA reads as TGTGCCAGTAGTATCATCGGACAGGGGAGCACTGAAGCTTTCTTT.

This chain connects TRBV7-9 to TRBJ2-2, with a weak D call TRBD2 (5 bases). CDR3 size: 14 residues. Germline V CDR1 and CDR2: SEHNR, FQNEAQ (reference sequence). V lost 3 bases to trimming and J lost 7 bases, with 12 bases between them. CDR3 in amino acids: CASSFGEGSGELFF. The CDR3 coding sequence is TGTGCCAGCAGCTTCGGGGAAGGGAGCGGGGAGCTGTTTTTT.

This clone was recorded once. This chain joins TRBV5-1 and TRBJ2-4; no definite D call. This CDR3 spans 15 amino acids. V dropped 0 bases and J dropped 6 bases, with 13 bases sitting between them. Per the germline V gene, CDR1 is SGHRS and CDR2 is YFSETQ. The CDR3 here is CASSLAVRDGNIQYF. The CDR3 DNA follows: TGCGCCAGCAGCTTGGCGGTCCGAGATGGAAACATTCAGTACTTC.

The chain links TRBV19 to TRBJ1-2; D is uncertain. Between the trimmed V and J ends, which lost 7 bases and 4 bases, there was a span of 13 bases. CDR1 and CDR2 from the germline V gene are LNHDA and SQIVND (reference sequence). CDR3 length: 13 residues. For the CDR3, the DNA is TGTGCCAGTAACCCGGGAACAGCCTATGGCTACACCTTC. Translating it yields CASNPGTAYGYTF.

The chain has TRBV7-2 and TRBJ1-5; D possibly corresponds to TRBD1 (5 bases). V was cut by 4 bases and J by 5 bases, with 15 bases left in between. This CDR3 has 15 amino acids. CDR1 is SGHTA, CDR2 FQGNSA, per germline. Written as DNA, the CDR3 is TGTGCCAGCAGCTCCCAGACGGGAGGGGATCAGCCCCAGCATTTT. It specifies CASSSQTGGDQPQHF.

The V gene is TRBV7-9, the J gene TRBJ1-5; D uncertain. Trimming removed 1 base at V and 7 bases at J, with 11 bases between. Germline V gene lookup returns CDR1 SEHNR and CDR2 FQNEAQ (reference sequence). This CDR3 spans 14 amino acids. The CDR3: CASSLDGRYQPQHF. CDR3 nucleotides: TGTGCCAGCAGCTTAGATGGGCGATACCAGCCCCAGCATTTT.